This note documents a single TCR beta chain sequence. These data originate in a study of blood T cell repertoires in COVID-19. CDR1 and CDR2 (germline): LNHNV, YYDKDF (reference sequence). CDR3 size: 13 residues. Trimming took off 0 bases at V and 11 bases at J, with 13 bases between the two ends. The assay was immunoSEQ multiplex PCR, and TCRdb's table has in-frame clones only and misses some. The repertoire holds 91,000 or so clones, with more than 75% as singletons. Sequencing was carried out using peripheral blood. The TCR was taken from a human donor in a cohort sampled during active COVID-19. The V gene is TRBV15, the J gene TRBJ1-1, with D uncertain. CDR3 region: CATSRDRTDWAFF. CDR3 DNA sequence: TGTGCCACCAGCAGAGATAGGACTGACTGGGCTTTCTTT.